The entry that follows covers one T cell receptor beta chain sequence. The sample belongs to a study of response to subunit inactivated influenza vaccine. Between the trimmed V and J ends, which lost 7 bases and 2 bases, there was a span of 11 bases. The CDR3 length is 13 residues. Germline loops: CDR1 SGHTA, CDR2 FQGNSA. TCRdb re-derived calls from the RT-PCR reads in MiXCR, one entry per CDR3 protein. Of hundreds of thousands of distinct CDR3 sequences listed, roughly 10% were seen once; the top ten hold 8% to 13%. These same data were also listed under a study on T cells expressing NK-cell markers. That source reports: As the method of synthesis, 5'RACE template switching with UMIs yielded TCR beta cDNA. Over 5 donors carried dominant NKG2C+ clonotypes that made up roughly 1.0-7.0% of their CD8+ T cells.

The TCR sequence derives from a middle-aged man who received an inactivated influenza vaccine. The chain uses TRBV7-2 and TRBJ1-1; D gene uncertain. The source material was PBMCs from blood, sampled on the day of vaccination. Here the CDR3 DNA reads TGTGCCAGCAATTCGCGGTTAAACACTGAAGCTTTCTTT. Translation: CASNSRLNTEAFF.